This T cell receptor (beta chain) comes out of a study of naive CD8 T cells in extremely preterm neonates. Points from the study as a whole: Relative to older groups, preterm infants had shorter, less trimmed CDR3s with fewer N additions. Preterm neonates shared more CDR3 nucleotide sequences (roughly 2.7%) than older groups.

Comment on this clone: The antigen remains unidentified.

Extremely preterm deliveries at roughly 22-28 weeks of gestation provided the preterm samples. Pregnancies with fetal demise were excluded. The sample holds sorted live naive CD8+ CD45RA+CCR7+ T cells. Sorted naive CD8+ T cell numbers ranged ~18,000 to ~100,000. CDR1 is SGHVS, CDR2 FQNEAQ, per germline. V dropped 3 bases and J dropped 6 bases, with 17 bases sitting between them. CDR3 length: 15 residues. The repertoire was sequenced with immunoSEQ multiplex PCR; TCRdb's copy has only in-frame clones and lacks some. The sample shows over 4,000 clones, about 96% of them seen only once. The sequenced sample consisted of naive CD8+ T cells from cord blood. This sequence originates from a boy who was born preterm. The chain is built from TRBV7-8 and TRBJ1-2, with a tentative D call TRBD1 (6 bases). CDR3 in DNA: TGTGCCAGCAGCTTCACACAGGGCGCGATGAATGGCTACACCTTC. Translating it yields CASSFTQGAMNGYTF.